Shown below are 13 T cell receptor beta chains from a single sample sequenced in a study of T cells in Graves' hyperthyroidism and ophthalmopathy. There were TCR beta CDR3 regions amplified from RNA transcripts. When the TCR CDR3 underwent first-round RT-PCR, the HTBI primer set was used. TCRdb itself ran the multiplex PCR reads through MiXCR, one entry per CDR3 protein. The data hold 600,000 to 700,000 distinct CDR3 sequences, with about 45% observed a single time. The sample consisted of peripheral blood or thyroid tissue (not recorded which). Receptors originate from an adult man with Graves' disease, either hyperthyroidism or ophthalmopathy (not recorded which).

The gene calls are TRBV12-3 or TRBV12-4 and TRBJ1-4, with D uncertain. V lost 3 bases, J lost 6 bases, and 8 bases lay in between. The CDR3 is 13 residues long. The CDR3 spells CASSLEGYEKLFF. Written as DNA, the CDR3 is TGTGCCAGCAGTTTGGAGGGATATGAAAAACTGTTTTTT.

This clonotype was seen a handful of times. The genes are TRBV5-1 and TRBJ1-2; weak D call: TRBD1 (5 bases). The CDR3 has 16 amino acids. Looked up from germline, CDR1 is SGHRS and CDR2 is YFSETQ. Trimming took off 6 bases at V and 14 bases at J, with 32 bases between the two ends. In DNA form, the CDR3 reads TGCGCCAGCACCCGCGCCGGGACGCCTAACACAGATGTGTGGACCTTC. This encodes CASTRAGTPNTDVWTF.

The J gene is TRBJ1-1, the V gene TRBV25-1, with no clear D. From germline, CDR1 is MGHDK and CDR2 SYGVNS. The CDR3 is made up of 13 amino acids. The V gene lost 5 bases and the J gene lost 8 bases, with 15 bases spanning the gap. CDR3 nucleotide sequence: TGTGCCAGCAGTTACGGGAAGAGCACGGAAGCTTTCTTT. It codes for CASSYGKSTEAFF.

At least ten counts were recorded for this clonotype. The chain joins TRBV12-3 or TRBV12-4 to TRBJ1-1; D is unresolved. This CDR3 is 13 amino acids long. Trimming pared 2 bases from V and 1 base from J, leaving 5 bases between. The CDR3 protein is CASSLLANTEAFF. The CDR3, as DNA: TGTGCCAGCAGTTTATTGGCGAACACTGAAGCTTTCTTT.

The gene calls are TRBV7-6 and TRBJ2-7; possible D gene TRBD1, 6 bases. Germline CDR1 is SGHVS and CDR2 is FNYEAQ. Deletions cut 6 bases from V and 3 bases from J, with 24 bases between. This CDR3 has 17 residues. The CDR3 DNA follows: TGTGCCAGCAGTTATGGCACAGGGATGGGCTACAACTACGAGCAGTACTTC. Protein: CASSYGTGMGYNYEQYF.

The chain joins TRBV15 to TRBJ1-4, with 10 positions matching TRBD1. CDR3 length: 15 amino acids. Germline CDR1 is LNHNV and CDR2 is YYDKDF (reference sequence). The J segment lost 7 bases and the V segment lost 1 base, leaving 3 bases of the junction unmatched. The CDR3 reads CATSRVTGGGEKLFF. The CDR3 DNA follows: TGTGCCACCAGCAGAGTGACAGGGGGCGGTGAAAAACTGTTTTTT. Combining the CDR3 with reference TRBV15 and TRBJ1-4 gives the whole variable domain DAMVIQNPRYQVTQFGKPVTLSCSQTLNHNVMYWYQQKSSQAPKLLFHYYDKDFNNEADTPDNFQSRRPNTSFCFLDIRSPGLGDTAMYLCATSRVTGGGEKLFFGSGTQLSVL.

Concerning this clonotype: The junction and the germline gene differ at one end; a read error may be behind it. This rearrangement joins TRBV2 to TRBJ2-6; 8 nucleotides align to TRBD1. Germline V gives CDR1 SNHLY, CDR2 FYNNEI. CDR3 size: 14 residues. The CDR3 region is CASTQGASGRDEAF. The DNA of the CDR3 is TGTGCCAGCACCCAGGGGGCGTCTGGACGGGATGAAGCTTTC.

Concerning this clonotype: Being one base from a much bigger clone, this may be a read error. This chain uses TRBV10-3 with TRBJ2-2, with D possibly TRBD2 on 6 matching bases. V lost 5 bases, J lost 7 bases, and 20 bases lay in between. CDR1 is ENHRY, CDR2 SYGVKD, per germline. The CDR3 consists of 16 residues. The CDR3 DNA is TGTGCCATCAGTTCCCGGGACTCCATGACTGGCGGGGAGCTGTTTTTT. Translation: CAISSRDSMTGGELFF.

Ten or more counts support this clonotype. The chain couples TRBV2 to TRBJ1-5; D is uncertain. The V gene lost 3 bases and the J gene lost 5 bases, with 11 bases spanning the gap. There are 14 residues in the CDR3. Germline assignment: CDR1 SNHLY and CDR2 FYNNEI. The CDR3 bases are TGTGCCAGCAGTGACTTGGACTTCGATCAGCCCCAGCATTTT. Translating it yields CASSDLDFDQPQHF.

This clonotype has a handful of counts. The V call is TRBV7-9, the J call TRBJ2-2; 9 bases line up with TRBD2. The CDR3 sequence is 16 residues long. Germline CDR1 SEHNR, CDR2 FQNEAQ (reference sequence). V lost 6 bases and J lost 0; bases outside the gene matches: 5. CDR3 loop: CASRPLAGPNTGELFF. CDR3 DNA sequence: TGTGCCAGCAGACCTCTAGCGGGACCGAACACCGGGGAGCTGTTTTTT.

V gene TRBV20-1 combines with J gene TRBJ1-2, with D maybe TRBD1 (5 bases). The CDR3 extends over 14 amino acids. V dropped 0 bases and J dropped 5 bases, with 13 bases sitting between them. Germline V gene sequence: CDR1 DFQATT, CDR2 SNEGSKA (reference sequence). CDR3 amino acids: CSARDLGGGYGYTF. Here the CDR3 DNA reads TGCAGTGCTAGAGATTTGGGTGGGGGATATGGCTACACCTTC.

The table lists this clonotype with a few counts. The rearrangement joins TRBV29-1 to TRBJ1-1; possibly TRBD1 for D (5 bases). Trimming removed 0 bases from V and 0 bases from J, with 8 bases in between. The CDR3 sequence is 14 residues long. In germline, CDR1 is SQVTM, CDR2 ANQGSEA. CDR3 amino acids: CSVEDEGMNTEAFF. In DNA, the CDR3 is TGCAGCGTTGAAGATGAGGGGATGAACACTGAAGCTTTCTTT.

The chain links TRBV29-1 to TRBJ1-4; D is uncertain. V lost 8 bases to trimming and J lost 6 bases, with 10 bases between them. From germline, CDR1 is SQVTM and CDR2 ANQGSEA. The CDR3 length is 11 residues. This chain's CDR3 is CSLEPHEKLFF. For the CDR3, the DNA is TGCAGCTTGGAGCCCCATGAAAAACTGTTTTTT.